This TCR beta chain came from a study of blood T cell repertoires in COVID-19. The method was immunoSEQ multiplex PCR; TCRdb's version includes in-frame clones alone and lacks a portion of them. The sample lists more than 15,000 clones; roughly 80% were seen once. This clone showed up just a few times. CDR3 length: 15 amino acids. The V gene's germline CDR1 is MNHNY and CDR2 SVGAGI (reference sequence). J gave up 7 bases and V 5 bases, and 8 bases lay outside the gene matches. The rearrangement links TRBV6-6 to TRBJ1-6; 7 nucleotides agree with TRBD1. The TCR originated in a man aged 80 or over with active COVID-19. The sample taken for sequencing was peripheral blood. The CDR3 coding sequence is TGTGCCAGCAGTGACGCGGGACAGCGAAATTCACCCCTCCACTTT. Translating gives CASSDAGQRNSPLHF.